One and the same sample provided the 24 T cell receptor beta chains below, sequenced in a study of blood T cell repertoires in COVID-19 (dated by TCRdb to 2019 to 2021). Library preparation used the immunoSEQ multiplex PCR assay. TCRdb re-hosts the immuneACCESS table, in-frame sequences only. Its copies lack some clones; in the studies checked, an unresolved V gene accounts for under half of them, and the cause for the rest is not known. The sample table shows fewer than 250,000 clones, and about four fifths are seen once. The biggest ten clones account for roughly 3.1% of the sample. The sample consisted of PBMCs or T cells enriched from blood (not recorded which). The source of these receptors is a woman aged 25 to 45 who had been exposed to COVID-19.

The J gene is TRBJ2-1, the V gene TRBV9, with 10 bases lining up with TRBD2. CDR3 length: 14 amino acids. Germline V CDR1 and CDR2: SGDLS, YYNGEE. Trimming cost V 2 bases and J 7 bases; bases outside gene matches: 3. The CDR3 is CASSVSGGANEQFF. DNA for the CDR3: TGTGCCAGCAGCGTCAGCGGGGGGGCAAATGAGCAGTTCTTC.

In its sample, this clone was seen a few times. The chain combines TRBV18 with TRBJ1-2; D gene uncertain. The V gene's germline CDR1 is KGHSH and CDR2 LQKENI. V lost 5 bases to trimming and J lost 6 bases, with 13 bases between them. The CDR3 spans 13 residues. The CDR3 DNA reads TGTGCCAGCTCAGCCGTCCAACAAAATGGCTACACCTTC. Amino acid sequence: CASSAVQQNGYTF. The whole variable domain, filled in from reference TRBV18 and TRBJ1-2, reads NAGVMQNPRHLVRRRGQEARLRCSPMKGHSHVYWYRQLPEEGLKFMVYLQKENIIDESGMPKERFSAEFPKEGPSILRIQQVVRGDSAAYFCASSAVQQNGYTFGSGTRLTVV.

The chain joins TRBV3-1 (or the pseudogene TRBV3-2) to TRBJ1-3; tentatively, D is TRBD1 (5 bases). The CDR3 covers 18 residues. Germline V gene data show CDR1 as LGHDT and CDR2 as YNNKEL (reference sequence). The V end was cut by 0 bases, the J end by 5 bases, with 20 bases between. The CDR3 protein is CASSQDNVGGNFRNTIYF. In DNA, the CDR3 is TGTGCCAGCAGCCAAGATAACGTCGGGGGTAATTTTCGAAACACCATATATTTT.

The rearrangement uses TRBV21-1 and TRBJ2-4; TRBD2, the table's D call, lacks a check against the DNA. TRBV21-1 is described as a pseudogene. The CDR3 consists of 14 residues. Here the CDR3 DNA reads TGTGCCAGCTTACTTCAGGCCGAGGGAAACATTCAGTACTTC. This gives the protein CASLLQAEGNIQYF.

This clone was seen only a few times. The J gene is TRBJ2-1, the V gene TRBV3-1 (or the pseudogene TRBV3-2), with TRBD2 identical over 7 bases. V dropped 0 bases and J dropped 12; count of bases not matched to a gene: 8. The CDR3 runs to 14 residues. Germline V gene data show CDR1 as LGHDT and CDR2 as YNNKEL (reference sequence). This CDR3 reads CASSQDSIGRLQFF. CDR3 DNA: TGTGCCAGCAGCCAAGACTCTATCGGGAGGTTGCAGTTCTTC.

This chain links TRBV5-1 with TRBJ1-3; D is unresolved. Germline V gene sequence: CDR1 SGHRS, CDR2 YFSETQ. V shed 0 bases and J shed 6 bases, with 10 bases lying between them. This CDR3 contains 14 residues. The CDR3 sequence: CASSLELGKNTIYF. The CDR3 DNA sequence: TGCGCCAGCAGCTTGGAACTCGGGAAAAACACCATATATTTT.

The genes are TRBV27 and TRBJ1-1; D gene ambiguous. Germline V gene lookup returns CDR1 MNHEY and CDR2 SMNVEV (reference sequence). This CDR3 is 14 amino acids long. Trimming pared 6 bases from V and 3 bases from J, leaving 14 bases between. In nucleotides, the CDR3 is TGTGCCAGCAGGCCAGCGGGATTTCACACTGAAGCTTTCTTT. It codes for CASRPAGFHTEAFF.

This chain connects TRBV11-3 to TRBJ1-1, with a weak D call TRBD1 (5 bases). Trimming took 4 bases from V and 6 from J, leaving 9 bases between them. This CDR3 has 12 residues. CDR1 and CDR2 from the germline V gene are SGHNT and YENEEA. The CDR3 sequence: CASSSQGSEAFF. CDR3 in DNA: TGTGCCAGCAGCTCGCAGGGTTCTGAAGCTTTCTTT. Using reference TRBV11-3 and TRBJ1-1 for the parts outside the CDR3, the full variable domain is EAGVVQSPRYKIIEKKQPVAFWCNPISGHNTLYWYLQNLGQGPELLIRYENEEAVDDSQLPKDRFSAERLKGVDSTLKIQPAELGDSAVYLCASSSQGSEAFFGQGTRLTVV.

The chain uses TRBV7-3 and TRBJ2-2, with unresolved D. Germline lookup yields CDR1 SGHTA and CDR2 FQGTGA. The CDR3 spans 13 residues. The V end was cut by 2 bases, the J end by 5 bases, with 6 bases between. CDR3 nucleotide sequence: TGTGCCAGCAGCTTACGAGGTACCGGGGAGCTGTTTTTT. Translation gives CASSLRGTGELFF.

The chain is built from TRBV18 and TRBJ1-1, with D maybe TRBD1 (6 bases). CDR3 length: 15 amino acids. Trimming left V 2 bases short and J 0 bases short, with 10 bases between. The germline V gene has CDR1 KGHSH and CDR2 LQKENI. The CDR3 region is CASSPEDSLNTEAFF. CDR3 DNA: TGTGCCAGCTCACCAGAGGACAGCTTGAACACTGAAGCTTTCTTT.

The rearrangement links TRBV7-6 to TRBJ1-4; D might be TRBD1 (5 bases). This CDR3 contains 16 residues. From germline, CDR1 is SGHVS and CDR2 FNYEAQ. Trimming removed 5 bases at V and 10 bases at J, with 23 bases between. CDR3 sequence reads: CASSQGVGYNFGKLFF. The CDR3 DNA reads TGTGCCAGCAGCCAAGGGGTGGGGTACAACTTTGGAAAACTGTTTTTT.

The gene calls are TRBV12-5 and TRBJ2-1; the match to TRBD1 covers 10 bases. Unmatched junction bases numbered 4, after V lost 0 bases and J lost 5 bases. The CDR3 runs to 16 residues. Germline assignment: CDR1 LGHNT and CDR2 FRNRAP. CDR3 region: CASGLVLGTGDNEQFF. The CDR3 DNA reads as TGTGCTAGTGGTTTGGTACTAGGGACAGGGGACAATGAGCAGTTCTTC.

The rearrangement uses TRBV9 and TRBJ2-7; 7 bases map to TRBD1. The germline gives CDR1 SGDLS, CDR2 YYNGEE. The CDR3 is made up of 13 amino acids. Trimming removed 3 bases from V and 3 bases from J; junction bases left unmatched: 3. The chain's CDR3 is CASSGDRDYEQYF. The CDR3 DNA reads TGTGCCAGCAGCGGCGACAGGGACTACGAGCAGTACTTC.

The chain joins TRBV4-1 to TRBJ1-2; 8 nucleotides line up with TRBD1. Germline V gives CDR1 MGHRA, CDR2 YSYEKL. Trimming took 5 bases from V and 3 from J; bases not matched to a gene: 14. CDR3 size: 17 residues. The CDR3 region is CASSFPGQDIGDYGYTF. Written as DNA, the CDR3 is TGCGCCAGCAGCTTCCCGGGACAGGACATTGGTGACTATGGCTACACCTTC.

The chain is built from TRBV2 and TRBJ2-1, with 10 bases identical to TRBD2. The junction had 7 bases not matched to a gene; V was cut back by 8 bases and J by 0 bases. CDR1 is SNHLY and CDR2 is FYNNEI in the germline V gene. The CDR3 contains 16 residues. This CDR3 reads CASGASGGSSYNEQFF. DNA of the CDR3: TGTGCCAGCGGGGCTAGCGGGGGAAGCTCCTACAATGAGCAGTTCTTC.

The chain uses TRBV20-1 and TRBJ1-2; D is ambiguous. V was shortened by 5 bases and J by 2 bases, with 3 bases between the two germline ends. The CDR3 loop spans 10 amino acids. The V gene's germline CDR1 is DFQATT and CDR2 SNEGSKA (reference sequence). The CDR3 DNA reads TGCAGTGCTCTCAACTATGGCTACACCTTC. As protein: CSALNYGYTF.

The rearrangement joins TRBV5-1 to TRBJ2-7; 9 bases align to TRBD2. J was trimmed by 0 bases and V by 1 base; bases with no gene match: 8. CDR1 is SGHRS, CDR2 YFSETQ, per germline. The CDR3 extends over 17 amino acids. This CDR3 is CASSLNSGSSYSYEQYF. The CDR3 nucleotides are TGCGCCAGCAGCTTGAATAGCGGGAGCTCTTACTCCTACGAGCAGTACTTC.

The chain combines TRBV30 with TRBJ1-3; TRBD1 matches at 7 bases. CDR1 GTSNPN and CDR2 SVGIG come from the germline V gene (reference sequence). V lost 2 bases to trimming and J lost 0 bases; unmatched junction nucleotides: 7. This CDR3 has 16 residues. CDR3: CAWSLAAGGSGNTIYF. In nucleotides, the CDR3 is TGTGCCTGGAGTTTGGCGGCAGGGGGCTCTGGAAACACCATATATTTT.

This chain joins TRBV7-9 and TRBJ2-2; weak D call: TRBD2 (5 bases). The CDR3 covers 16 residues. Germline assignment: CDR1 SEHNR and CDR2 FQNEAQ (reference sequence). Trimming stripped 2 bases from V and 0 bases from J, with 10 bases between. Here the CDR3 DNA reads TGTGCCAGCAGCTTATTACGACTATCGAACACCGGGGAGCTGTTTTTT. Its protein is CASSLLRLSNTGELFF.

CDR3 sequence: CASSPGVSNYGYTF. DNA for the CDR3: TGTGCCAGCAGCCCCGGGGTATCCAACTATGGCTACACCTTC. The chain combines TRBV7-2 with TRBJ1-2; D not certain. Germline CDR1 is SGHTA and CDR2 is FQGNSA. Trimming cost V 5 bases and J 2 bases, with 12 bases left between them. CDR3 length: 14 amino acids.

V gene TRBV7-2 combines with J gene TRBJ2-7, with TRBD2 matching 16 bases. The CDR3 sequence is 15 residues long. The germline V gene encodes CDR1 SGHTA and CDR2 FQGNSA. Germline trimming cut 3 bases from V and 4 bases from J; bases unmatched to any gene: 0. CDR3 nucleotide sequence: TGTGCCAGCAGCTTGGGACTAGCGGGGGGGTACGAGCAGTACTTC. It is translated as CASSLGLAGGYEQYF. Together with reference TRBV7-2 and TRBJ2-7, the CDR3 gives the full variable domain: GAGVSQSPSNKVTEKGKDVELRCDPISGHTALYWYRQSLGQGLEFLIYFQGNSAPDKSGLPSDRFSAERTGGSVSTLTIQRTQQEDSAVYLCASSLGLAGGYEQYFGPGTRLTVT.

This chain links TRBV6-1 with TRBJ1-2, with D perhaps matching TRBD1 (5 bases). This CDR3 has 13 residues. Germline V gene lookup returns CDR1 MNHNS and CDR2 SASEGT. Trimming took 5 bases from V and 4 from J, leaving 11 bases between them. The CDR3 loop is CASSTQGSYGYTF. The DNA of the CDR3 is TGTGCCAGCAGTACCCAGGGAAGCTATGGCTACACCTTC.

V and J are TRBV4-1 and TRBJ2-7; 8 nucleotides match TRBD1. Germline values: CDR1 MGHRA, CDR2 YSYEKL. The CDR3 sequence is 16 residues long. After removal of 2 bases from V and 2 bases from J, the junction contained 8 bases not matched to a gene. The CDR3 region is CASSQTGGAVAYEQYF. The CDR3 nucleotides read TGCGCCAGCAGCCAAACAGGGGGAGCCGTTGCCTACGAGCAGTACTTC.

The genes are TRBV5-1 and TRBJ2-3; 8 bases match TRBD2. The V gene end was trimmed by 3 bases and the J gene end by 5 bases; junction bases not matched to a gene: 5. Germline V gene sequence: CDR1 SGHRS, CDR2 YFSETQ. This CDR3 spans 14 amino acids. CDR3 sequence: CASSWRLAQDTQYF. Here the CDR3 DNA reads TGCGCCAGCAGCTGGAGACTAGCGCAAGATACGCAGTATTTT. The full variable domain, completed using reference TRBV5-1 and TRBJ2-3, is KAGVTQTPRYLIKTRGQQVTLSCSPISGHRSVSWYQQTPGQGLQFLFEYFSETQRNKGNFPGRFSGRQFSNSRSEMNVSTLELGDSALYLCASSWRLAQDTQYFGPGTRLTVL.